The rows below give T cell receptor beta chains drawn from one sample of a study of blood T cell repertoires in COVID-19. TCRdb's table, derived via immunoSEQ multiplex PCR, lists solely in-frame clones and lacks some. Of 140,000 to 150,000 clones listed, 80% to 90% are singletons. The sequenced sample was peripheral blood. These receptors came from a woman in her fifties or sixties with acute or convalescent COVID-19. Each CDR3 is given with its conserved first and last residue. A D gene is named only where the DNA matches it firmly. Size tells how often a clone was seen (once, few, many) or the class of an expanded clone, and some rows leave it out.

TRBJ1-5	-	TRBV12-3/TRBV12-4	-	TGTGCCAGCATCGGACAGATTAATCAGCCCCAGCATTTT	CASIGQINQPQHF
TRBJ2-3	TRBD2	TRBV4-1	few	TGCGCCAGCAGCCAAGATTGGCTAGCGGGGGCCACAGATACGCAGTATTTT	CASSQDWLAGATDTQYF
TRBJ2-1	-	TRBV11-3	-	TGTGCCAGCAGTTTCTTGAGCGGAGATGAGCAGTTCTTC	CASSFLSGDEQFF
TRBJ2-7	-	TRBV18	-	TGTGCCAGCTCACCGGGCATGCGCGAGCAGTACTTC	CASSPGMREQYF
TRBJ2-1	TRBD2	TRBV25-1	-	TGTGCCAGCAGCCTACTAGCGGGCACCTACAATGAGCAGTTCTTC	CASSLLAGTYNEQFF
TRBJ2-3	-	TRBV2	-	TGTGCCAGCAACAAAAGAAGCACAGATACGCAGTATTTT	CASNKRSTDTQYF
TRBJ2-7	-	TRBV28	-	TGTGCCAGCAGCACTAGGTCTAGGGCCTACGAGCAGTACTTC	CASSTRSRAYEQYF
TRBJ2-2	-	TRBV27	few	TGTGCCAGCAGTTTTTGGCAGGTGTTCCCCGGGGAGCTGTTTTTT	CASSFWQVFPGELFF
TRBJ1-2	-	TRBV5-6	-	TGTGCCAGCAGCTTGGGTCAGAACTATGGCTACACCTTC	CASSLGQNYGYTF
TRBJ1-5	-	TRBV6-1	-	TGTGCCAGCAGTGAAGGAGGGGGATCCTACAATCAGCCCCAGCATTTT	CASSEGGGSYNQPQHF
TRBJ1-1	-	TRBV12-3/TRBV12-4	-	TGTGCCAGCAGGGGGGAGGGGCTCTCGGAAGCTTTCTTT	CASRGEGLSEAFF
TRBJ1-5	-	TRBV7-2	-	TGTGCCAGCAGCTGGGCACAGGGACAGCCCCAGCATTTT	CASSWAQGQPQHF
TRBJ1-2	-	TRBV2	few	TGTGCCAGCATTACGACAGATAAAGGCTACACCTTC	CASITTDKGYTF
TRBJ2-2	-	TRBV7-2	-	TGTGCCAGCAGCCCGCTAGGGAGGACCGGGGAGCTGTTTTTT	CASSPLGRTGELFF
TRBJ2-1	TRBD1	TRBV18	-	TGTGCCAGCTCACCGGGGACAGCTACCTACAATGAGCAGTTCTTC	CASSPGTATYNEQFF
TRBJ1-1	-	TRBV5-1	-	TGCGCCAGCAGCCCCCACAGGGAATACACTGAAGCTTTCTTT	CASSPHREYTEAFF
TRBJ2-1	TRBD2	TRBV5-4	once	TGTGCCAGCAGCCTGCGACTAGCGGGAGTTCTTGAGCAGTTCTTC	CASSLRLAGVLEQFF
TRBJ1-2	TRBD1	TRBV5-4	-	TGTGCCAGCGGAGGGGGCGACCCGTACACCTTC	CASGGGDPYTF
TRBJ1-1	-	TRBV7-6	-	TGTGCCAGCAGCTTATTGGACAGTGAAGCTTTCTTT	CASSLLDSEAFF
TRBJ1-2	TRBD1	TRBV28	few	TGTGCCAGCAGTTTTGGGACAGCGTCACCCTATGGCTACACCTTC	CASSFGTASPYGYTF
TRBJ2-1	TRBD2	TRBV18	-	TGTGCCAGCTCATCCCCTAGCGGGGGAAATGAGCAGTTCTTC	CASSSPSGGNEQFF
TRBJ1-3	TRBD1	TRBV27	few	TGTGCCAGCAGTTTGACAGGGGCTGGAAACACCATATATTTT	CASSLTGAGNTIYF
TRBJ1-4	TRBD1	TRBV18	-	TGTGCCAGCTCACTAGGACAGGTTGAAAAACTGTTTTTT	CASSLGQVEKLFF
TRBJ2-3	-	TRBV7-2	-	TGTGCCAGCAGCCTCCAAGAGGCAGATACGCAGTATTTT	CASSLQEADTQYF
TRBJ1-3	TRBD1	TRBV6-5	-	TGTGCCAGCCGGGACAGAGGGGGTTCTGGAAACACCATATATTTT	CASRDRGGSGNTIYF
TRBJ1-1	-	TRBV18	-	TGTGCCAGCTCACCCGTTCGGAACACTGAAGCTTTCTTT	CASSPVRNTEAFF
TRBJ1-3	TRBD1	TRBV5-1	few	TGCGCCAGCAGCTTGGCCACTTCGACAGGGGCCGGAAACACCATATATTTT	CASSLATSTGAGNTIYF
TRBJ2-1	TRBD1	TRBV19	-	TGTGCCAGTAGTAATATGGTCGGGACAGGGAAGGACAATGAGCAGTTCTTC	CASSNMVGTGKDNEQFF
TRBJ2-7	-	TRBV29-1	-	TGCAGCGTTGGGGGGGTGACTACCCATCTCCCCCCCTACGAGCAGTACTTC	CSVGGVTTHLPPYEQYF
TRBJ2-4	TRBD2	TRBV9	-	TGTGCCAGCAGCGCGACCCCGTCCCGGACTAGCGGGGTAACCAAAAACATTCAGTACTTC	CASSATPSRTSGVTKNIQYF
TRBJ1-2	-	TRBV6-5	-	TGTGCCAGCAGTTACTCGTCAGGGGAGGGCGGCTACACCTTC	CASSYSSGEGGYTF
TRBJ1-1	TRBD1	TRBV6-5	-	TGTGCCAGCAGTCCCGGGACAGGGGGTTGGACTGAAGCTTTCTTT	CASSPGTGGWTEAFF
TRBJ2-2	-	TRBV19	few	TGTGCCAGTAGTATGGGGGGTTGGTTGGGAGAACTGAACACCGGGGAGCTGTTTTTT	CASSMGGWLGELNTGELFF
TRBJ1-5	TRBD1	TRBV6-5	-	TGTGCCAGCAGTCACGAGACAGGGAATCAGCCCCAGCATTTT	CASSHETGNQPQHF
TRBJ1-5	-	TRBV4-1	-	TGCGCCAGCAGCCAAGCGGCAGGGGCTCAGCCCCAGCATTTT	CASSQAAGAQPQHF
TRBJ2-3	TRBD2	TRBV9	-	TGTGCCAGCAGCTCCTCTAGCGGTTACACAGATACGCAGTATTTT	CASSSSSGYTDTQYF
TRBJ1-1	-	TRBV25-1	-	TGTGCCAGCTCCCCAGGGGCTTTGGACACTGAAGCTTTCTTT	CASSPGALDTEAFF
TRBJ1-2	-	TRBV5-3	few	TGTGCCAGAAGGCGCGGGGACTATGGCTACACCTTC	CARRRGDYGYTF
TRBJ2-2	-	TRBV4-1	once	TGCGCCAGCAGCCAAGAAACGGGAAGTACCGGGGAGCTGTTTTTT	CASSQETGSTGELFF